The entry below describes one TCR beta chain. What it recognizes is unknown. Clones were read by immunoSEQ multiplex PCR, and TCRdb kept only the in-frame ones, dropping some. Of under 75,000 clones in the sample, about 85% are singletons; the top ten hold about a fifth. The data stem from a study of T cell responses to AZD1222 COVID-19 vaccine. Study observations and caveats: Across spike, vaccine-associated CD4 TCRs were found, dominant at 160-218 and 743-854. Clonal diversity may have been underestimated in mostly white British donors.

Germline V CDR1 and CDR2: LNHDA, SQIVND (reference sequence). V lost 11 bases and J lost 4; bases outside the gene matches: 18. The CDR3 totals 17 residues. This TCR derives from an adult in good health. This sample comprised peripheral blood, obtained on day 0 of AZD1222 vaccination. The rearrangement uses TRBV19 and TRBJ1-1, with 11 bases identical to TRBD1. The CDR3 reads CAVRVWGQGVLGTEAFF. CDR3 DNA sequence: TGTGCCGTACGGGTCTGGGGACAGGGGGTATTAGGCACTGAAGCTTTCTTT.